This T cell receptor (beta chain) was recorded in a study of T and B cells in COVID-19 patients. Whole-study context: Blood was sampled from COVID-19 patients who were either actively infected or recovered.

This clonotype is categorized as medium-sized (0.01 to 0.1%). As yet, its antigen is unknown. From blood, about 250-500 ng of genomic DNA served as TRB template. Multiplex PCR with BIOMED2 TRB-A/B primer pools amplified TRB rearrangements. Each CDR3 protein gets one entry after TCRdb re-called the multiplex PCR reads with MiXCR. The sample contains around 8,700 distinct CDR3 sequences, approximately 35% of which appear only once. General study findings and limits: No sequencing was yet done of CD4+, regulatory or CD8+ subsets, or of SARS-CoV-2-responsive or tetramer+ sorted cells. Active COVID-19 showed highly clonal TRB repertoires; recovery showed diversity and richness above healthy donors.

The clonotype comes from a human donor with active COVID-19. Sequenced material: blood.

The CDR3 DNA reads as TGTGCCGCAAGGGACGGACTCATAACCGGGGAGCTGTTTTTT. This translates into CAARDGLITGELFF. This chain connects TRBV19 to TRBJ2-2, with D possibly being TRBD1 or TRBD2 (5 bases each). Germline-derived CDR1 and CDR2 are LNHDA and SQIVND (reference sequence). The CDR3 runs 14 residues. V dropped 11 bases and J dropped 5 bases, with 18 bases sitting between them.